This TCR beta chain is from a study of PD-L1 blockade in urothelial cancer. Study-wide context: Patients previously received 0 to 3 chemotherapy regimens.

Time point denoted: peripheral blood 6 weeks after treatment start. Patients' cancers were locally advanced or metastatic urothelial carcinomas. General study points: A pretreatment blood TCR clonality that fell below the median predicted better progression-free and overall survival.

Comments on this clone: Its antigen is undetermined.

V was clipped by 3 bases and J by 6 bases; unmatched bases: 7. This CDR3 region has 16 residues. CDR1 is MDHEN, CDR2 SYDVKM, per germline. Into every PCR, synthetic TCR analog templates were spiked. The assay was immunoSEQ multiplex PCR, and TCRdb's table has in-frame clones only and misses some. Seen here are some 75,000 clones, around 93% observed once, and the top ten hold 0.7% to 0.9%. The source is a woman aged 80 or older with urothelial cancer. Sequenced material: PBMCs, taken around atezolizumab (anti-PD-L1) treatment. This sequence joins TRBV28 and TRBJ2-7; 14 nucleotides match TRBD2. The DNA of the CDR3 is TGTGCCAGCAGTTTGTACCCGGGACTAGCGGGAGCCGAGCAGTACTTC. Its translation is CASSLYPGLAGAEQYF.